Listed here is a single TCR beta chain. Its antigen remains unidentified. TCRdb reprocessed the 5' RACE reads and reports one entry per CDR3 protein, with no DNA. This sample contains 300,000 to 450,000 distinct CDR3 sequences. The data belong to a study of T cells expressing NK-cell markers. Findings and caveats of the study: The same clonotypes also predominated in the CD3+CD56-NKG2C+ fraction of a few donors.

The CDR3 loop spans 11 amino acids. The sequencing input was blood T cells: a sorted CD56 or NKG2C T cell subset, CD4+ or CD8+ T cells, or bulk PBMC T cells (not recorded which). The chain combines TRBV12-3 or TRBV12-4 with TRBJ2-7. The clonotype originates from a man aged 18-69 years in good health. The CDR3 reads CASSLGQVKYF.